This paragraph covers one T cell receptor (beta chain) sequence. The antigen remains undetermined. The V and J ends lost 5 bases and 2 bases respectively, with 15 bases between them. The CDR3 length is 15 residues. Germline V lookup: CDR1 SGHAT, CDR2 FQNNGV. The data were obtained in a study of circulating and synovial CD4+ cells in juvenile arthritis. Overall study findings and caveats: The pathogenic-like versus bulk T cell difference escaped Vbeta family analysis.

Sequenced by immunoSEQ multiplex PCR; TCRdb stores in-frame clones only, minus some. The sample holds about 34,000 clones, roughly 95% seen once. The V call is TRBV11-2, the J call TRBJ2-5; D possibly corresponds to TRBD1 (5 bases). The source is a human donor with juvenile idiopathic arthritis. Material for sequencing was CD4+ T cells from blood. CDR3 in DNA: TGTGCCAGCAGCGCGAGGCTGTCAGGGCAAGAGACCCAGTACTTC. Translating gives CASSARLSGQETQYF.